Below are 8 T cell receptor beta chains sequenced from a single sample in a study of T cell repertoires in cytomegalovirus infection. TCRdb reprocessed the reads with MiXCR, giving one entry per CDR3 protein. The table includes just under 300,000 distinct CDR3 sequences, 9.6% detected once. Source material: PBMCs. Source of these receptors: a human donor in good health (CMV status not recorded). Some clones in this sample may be carry-over from other donors' samples.

This clonotype was counted at least ten times. The V call is TRBV7-9, the J call TRBJ1-1, with D possibly matching TRBD1 (5 bases). Looked up from germline, CDR1 is SEHNR and CDR2 is FQNEAQ (reference sequence). This CDR3 contains 13 residues. The V end lost 4 bases, the J end lost 9 bases, and 15 bases lay between the germline ends. CDR3 DNA: TGTGCCAGCAGCTCGACAGAGACCCTCAAAGCTTTCTTT. This gives the protein CASSSTETLKAFF. Complete variable domain (other parts from reference TRBV7-9 and TRBJ1-1): DTGVSQNPRHKITKRGQNVTFRCDPISEHNRLYWYRQTLGQGPEFLTYFQNEAQLEKSRLLSDRFSAERPKGSFSTLEIQRTEQGDSAMYLCASSSTETLKAFFGQGTRLTVV.

This clonotype has at least ten counts. The chain joins TRBV5-4 to TRBJ2-3; D might be TRBD2 (6 bases). CDR3 size: 15 residues. V dropped 2 bases and J dropped 1 base, with 11 bases sitting between them. Germline CDR1 and CDR2: SGHNT and YYREEE (reference sequence). This CDR3 reads CASSFPLARTDTQYF. The CDR3 DNA reads as TGTGCCAGCAGCTTCCCACTAGCACGCACAGATACGCAGTATTTT.

This clonotype was counted between two and nine times. The V call is TRBV4-2, the J call TRBJ1-2; D unresolved. The V end lost 1 base, the J end lost 9 bases, and 12 bases lay between the germline ends. The CDR3 has 13 residues. Looked up from germline, CDR1 is LGHNA and CDR2 is YNFKEQ. The CDR3 loop reads CASSQGRSWSYTF. CDR3 DNA: TGTGCCAGCAGCCAAGGAAGGAGTTGGAGCTACACCTTC.

The sample holds many counts of this clonotype. V gene TRBV28 combines with J gene TRBJ2-5; D is undetermined. V lost 7 bases, J lost 0 bases, and 15 bases lay in between. This CDR3 region has 15 residues. Germline-derived CDR1 and CDR2 are MDHEN and SYDVKM. CDR3 sequence reads: CASTTSKGYQETQYF. The CDR3 region has the DNA TGTGCCAGCACTACTTCCAAAGGGTACCAAGAGACCCAGTACTTC.

Ten or more counts support this clonotype. The chain couples TRBV2 to TRBJ1-1, with D uncertain. Trimming left V 8 bases short and J 2 bases short, with 12 bases between. The V gene's germline CDR1 is SNHLY and CDR2 FYNNEI. CDR3 length equals 13 residues. CDR3 coding DNA: TGTGCCAGCTATGAGGGTTTTAACACTGAAGCTTTCTTT. Amino acids: CASYEGFNTEAFF.

This clonotype was seen at least ten times. This chain joins TRBV5-4 and TRBJ2-2; 11 bases match TRBD1. CDR1 SGHNT and CDR2 YYREEE come from the germline V gene (reference sequence). The CDR3 has 15 residues. The trim removed 4 bases at V and 3 bases at J, leaving 2 bases unmatched. CDR3 region: CASSPDRGHTGELFF. CDR3 DNA: TGTGCCAGCAGCCCGGACAGGGGGCACACCGGGGAGCTGTTTTTT.

This clonotype was counted at least ten times. The chain uses TRBV14 and TRBJ2-5, with D hard to call. This CDR3 has 12 amino acids. Germline V gene sequence: CDR1 SGHDN, CDR2 FVKESK. V was clipped by 1 base and J by 7 bases, with 7 bases between them. CDR3 in amino acids: CASSQVGWTQYF. The DNA for the CDR3 is TGTGCCAGCAGCCAAGTGGGGTGGACCCAGTACTTC.

This clonotype showed up many times. This rearrangement joins TRBV25-1 to TRBJ1-1; TRBD1 might be the D (5 bases). Trimming took 2 bases from V and 7 from J, leaving 11 bases between them. Germline V lookup: CDR1 MGHDK, CDR2 SYGVNS. This CDR3 is 13 amino acids long. The CDR3 coding sequence is TGTGCCAGCAGTGAAGGGACTGAGGGTGAAGCTTTCTTT. Translated: CASSEGTEGEAFF.